A single sample gave rise to the 4 T cell receptor beta chains below, sequenced in a study of blood T cell repertoires in COVID-19. This table comes from immunoSEQ multiplex PCR, and its TCRdb copy is limited to in-frame clones, with some not included. The sample carries just under 40,000 clones, just under 95% recorded once. The source material was peripheral blood. All receptors come from a human donor with active COVID-19. The donor label of this sample is uncertain.

The chain's CDR3 is CASSVTGRGITDTQYF. CDR3 nucleotides: TGTGCCAGCAGTGTCACGGGGCGCGGGATCACAGATACGCAGTATTTT. V is TRBV6-1 and J is TRBJ2-3, with a possible D match to TRBD2 (6 bases). CDR3 length equals 16 residues. Germline CDR1 reads MNHNS; CDR2 reads SASEGT. The V gene lost 4 bases and the J gene lost 2 bases, with 16 bases spanning the gap.

The chain combines TRBV2 with TRBJ1-4, with TRBD1 as a possible D gene (5 bases). V shed 0 bases and J shed 6 bases, with 20 bases lying between them. Germline lookup yields CDR1 SNHLY and CDR2 FYNNEI. The CDR3 runs 18 residues. In nucleotides, the CDR3 is TGTGCCAGCAGTGAAGCGCCGGCGGGGAGGGGAGGGTATGAAAAACTGTTTTTT. This encodes CASSEAPAGRGGYEKLFF. Supplemented by reference TRBV2 and TRBJ1-4, the full variable domain reads EPEVTQTPSHQVTQMGQEVILRCVPISNHLYFYWYRQILGQKVEFLVSFYNNEISEKSEIFDDQFSVERPDGSNFTLKIRSTKLEDSAMYFCASSEAPAGRGGYEKLFFGSGTQLSVL.

V and J are TRBV11-3 and TRBJ1-1; D may be TRBD1 (6 bases). V was trimmed by 4 bases and J by 4 bases, leaving 13 bases between them. Germline V lookup: CDR1 SGHNT, CDR2 YENEEA. This CDR3 has 14 amino acids. The CDR3 coding sequence is TGTGCCAGCAGCTCCCGCGGGGGGCCCACTGAAGCTTTCTTT. Translation gives CASSSRGGPTEAFF.

This rearrangement joins TRBV7-9 to TRBJ2-5; a weak D match, TRBD2 (6 bases). The ends were cut back, 2 bases at V and 9 bases at J, with 19 bases in the middle. This CDR3 has 15 residues. In germline, CDR1 is SEHNR, CDR2 FQNEAQ (reference sequence). The CDR3 coding sequence is TGTGCCAGCAGCTTACCGCCTCCGGGGGAGGTGCCCCAGTACTTC. This encodes CASSLPPPGEVPQYF. The full variable domain, its missing parts supplied by reference TRBV7-9 and TRBJ2-5, is DTGVSQNPRHKITKRGQNVTFRCDPISEHNRLYWYRQTLGQGPEFLTYFQNEAQLEKSRLLSDRFSAERPKGSFSTLEIQRTEQGDSAMYLCASSLPPPGEVPQYFGPGTRLLVL.